This entry lists 20 T cell receptor beta chains sequenced from one sample in a study of T cells in Graves' hyperthyroidism and ophthalmopathy (dated by TCRdb to about 2019). Libraries were constructed by multiplex PCR. Instrument on record: Illumina HiSeq 2000. TCR beta CDR3 regions were amplified from RNA transcripts. For the first round of RT-PCR on the TCR CDR3, the HTBI primer set was used together with the Qiagen OneStep RT-PCR kit. TCRdb's own reprocessing of the public reads used fastp at Q25 and MiXCR and kept productive beta chains. Merged by CDR3 protein, the rows form single entries marked with the most common genes and DNA. Across this sample there are a few hundred thousand distinct CDR3 sequences, with 15% to 18% seen only once. Of the sample, roughly 7.3% falls within the top ten clones. Material for sequencing was blood. The receptors were sampled from a woman aged 30 to 39 with Graves' hyperthyroidism.

This clonotype was counted ten times or more. V gene TRBV2 combines with J gene TRBJ2-7, with TRBD1 matching over 7 bases. CDR1 is SNHLY and CDR2 is FYNNEI in the germline V gene. The CDR3 extends over 13 amino acids. Trimming removed 6 bases from V and 5 bases from J; junction bases left unmatched: 7. Here the CDR3 DNA reads TGTGCCAGCAGCGGACAGGTTGTCCACGAGCAGTACTTC. This gives the protein CASSGQVVHEQYF.

This clonotype was observed many times. The chain joins TRBV5-5 to TRBJ1-2; D is unresolved. Trimming took off 0 bases at V and 2 bases at J, with 14 bases between the two ends. CDR1 is SGHKS, CDR2 YYEKEE, per germline (reference sequence). The CDR3 is 16 amino acids. The CDR3 reads CASSLALTSLNYGYTF. CDR3 nucleotides: TGTGCCAGCAGCTTGGCCCTTACAAGCTTAAACTATGGCTACACCTTC. Using reference TRBV5-5 and TRBJ1-2 for the parts outside the CDR3, the full variable domain is DAGVTQSPTHLIKTRGQQVTLRCSPISGHKSVSWYQQVLGQGPQFIFQYYEKEERGRGNFPDRFSARQFPNYSSELNVNALLLGDSALYLCASSLALTSLNYGYTFGSGTRLTVV.

Written as DNA, the CDR3 is TGTGCCAGCAGTTTTAGCCAGACCCAGTACTTC. Its protein product is CASSFSQTQYF. The chain joins TRBV27 to TRBJ2-5; D gene ambiguous. This CDR3 has 11 amino acids. V lost 3 bases to trimming and J lost 6 bases, with 5 bases between them. Germline values: CDR1 MNHEY, CDR2 SMNVEV (reference sequence).

The chain links TRBV28 to TRBJ1-2; 8 nucleotides match TRBD1. CDR1 and CDR2 (germline): MDHEN, SYDVKM. J lost 1 base, V lost 7 bases, and 8 bases had no gene match. The CDR3 runs 15 residues. For the CDR3, the DNA is TGTGCCAGCAAAACAGGGGGACCACGTAACTATGGCTACACCTTC. Protein sequence: CASKTGGPRNYGYTF.

V and J are TRBV2 and TRBJ1-5, with 7 bases matching TRBD1. The CDR3 has 14 residues. Germline assignment: CDR1 SNHLY and CDR2 FYNNEI. V lost 7 bases to trimming and J lost 5 bases; unmatched junction nucleotides: 8. The CDR3 here is CASTGGGLYQPQHF. CDR3 coding DNA: TGTGCCAGCACGGGAGGGGGCCTTTATCAGCCCCAGCATTTT.

This clonotype was detected ten times or more. The V and J genes are TRBV28 and TRBJ2-7; D is ambiguous. CDR3 length equals 11 residues. Trimming removed 4 bases at V and 2 bases at J, with 3 bases between. CDR1 is MDHEN, CDR2 SYDVKM, per germline. The CDR3 loop reads CASSSTYEQYF. DNA for the CDR3: TGTGCCAGCAGTTCGACCTACGAGCAGTACTTC.

This clonotype was observed a single time. This rearrangement joins TRBV29-1 to TRBJ2-7, with 8 bases lining up with TRBD2. The CDR3 covers 16 residues. Germline CDR1 SQVTM, CDR2 ANQGSEA. With 2 bases clipped from V and 6 bases from J, the junction kept 15 bases outside the gene matches. CDR3 nucleotides: TGCAGCGTTGAATTCCCCCGGGGGGGAGTAGGGTCCGAGCAGTACTTC. Its translation is CSVEFPRGGVGSEQYF.

This clonotype was found a few times. The gene calls are TRBV6-1 and TRBJ1-1; 10 bases align to TRBD1. Germline V gene lookup returns CDR1 MNHNS and CDR2 SASEGT. V gave up 0 bases and J gave up 5 bases; unmatched junction bases: 3. This CDR3 comprises 15 residues. The CDR3 sequence is CASSEAWTGGTEAFF. The CDR3 DNA follows: TGTGCCAGCAGTGAAGCTTGGACAGGGGGGACTGAAGCTTTCTTT.

This clonotype was seen repeatedly, ten times or more. The chain carries TRBV28 and TRBJ2-1, with 10 bases lining up with TRBD2. Germline V lookup: CDR1 MDHEN, CDR2 SYDVKM. V lost 6 bases to trimming and J lost 0 bases; unmatched junction nucleotides: 11. There are 18 residues in the CDR3. The CDR3 is CASSIIAGGPFSYNEQFF. The CDR3 DNA reads TGTGCCAGCAGCATTATAGCGGGAGGCCCCTTCTCCTACAATGAGCAGTTCTTC.

Concerning this clonotype: A junction end diverges from the germline sequence, so it may reflect a read error. The chain couples TRBV6-2 or TRBV6-3 to TRBJ2-1, with unresolved D. The CDR3 extends over 13 amino acids. Looked up from germline, CDR1 is MNHEY and CDR2 is SVGEGT. For the CDR3, the DNA is TGTGCCGGCAGTTACTCCGCCCACAATGAGCAGTTCTTC. Its protein product is CAGSYSAHNEQFF.

This clonotype was recorded at least ten times. This chain links TRBV12-3 or TRBV12-4 with TRBJ1-5; perhaps TRBD1 as D (6 bases). There are 17 residues in the CDR3. The germline V and J ends were trimmed by 7 bases and 1 base, with 20 bases remaining between them. The DNA of the CDR3 is TGTGCCAGCAAAAAAACAGGGAGAATGAAGAGCAATCAGCCCCAGCATTTT. It specifies CASKKTGRMKSNQPQHF.

This clonotype was seen repeatedly, ten times or more. J is TRBJ1-2 and V is TRBV10-3; TRBD1 agrees at 9 bases. The trim removed 4 bases at V and 4 bases at J, leaving 7 bases unmatched. The germline gives CDR1 ENHRY, CDR2 SYGVKD. The CDR3 is 15 residues long. CDR3: CAISGTGGRSYGYTF. For the CDR3, the DNA is TGTGCCATCAGTGGTACAGGGGGCAGGAGCTATGGCTACACCTTC.

This chain joins TRBV27 and TRBJ2-2; D is ambiguous. CDR3 length: 14 residues. The V end lost 5 bases, the J end lost 7 bases, and 14 bases lay between the germline ends. Germline V gene lookup returns CDR1 MNHEY and CDR2 SMNVEV (reference sequence). CDR3 bases: TGTGCCAGCAGTCCTGGGCAAATGGTCGGGGAGCTGTTTTTT. Translated: CASSPGQMVGELFF.

The chain couples TRBV5-1 to TRBJ2-1; TRBD2 aligns across 10 bases. CDR1 is SGHRS and CDR2 is YFSETQ in the germline V gene. The junction had 7 bases not matched to a gene; V was cut back by 4 bases and J by 3 bases. CDR3 length: 16 residues. The CDR3 sequence is CASSTTTSGIYNEQFF. CDR3 DNA: TGCGCCAGCAGCACAACCACTAGCGGGATCTACAATGAGCAGTTCTTC.

This clonotype showed up many times. This chain uses TRBV27 with TRBJ2-7; 11 nucleotides line up with TRBD1. CDR1 and CDR2 from the germline V gene are MNHEY and SMNVEV (reference sequence). The CDR3 is made up of 14 amino acids. V lost 6 bases to trimming and J lost 4 bases; unmatched junction nucleotides: 5. CDR3: CASRGTGGNYEQYF. The CDR3 DNA reads as TGTGCCAGCAGGGGGACAGGGGGTAATTACGAGCAGTACTTC.

This clonotype was counted a few times. The genes are TRBV27 and TRBJ2-1; weak D call: TRBD1 (5 bases). CDR3 length: 14 residues. Germline loops: CDR1 MNHEY, CDR2 SMNVEV (reference sequence). Trimming shortened V by 5 bases and J by 5 bases, and 13 bases separated the two germline ends. The CDR3 sequence is CASSPQDGNNEQFF. For the CDR3, the DNA is TGTGCCAGCAGTCCACAGGACGGCAACAATGAGCAGTTCTTC.

The rearrangement links TRBV3-1 to TRBJ2-1, with 13 bases that match TRBD2. Germline V lookup: CDR1 LGHDT, CDR2 YNNKEL (reference sequence). CDR3 length: 16 amino acids. Trimming cost V 3 bases and J 7 bases; bases outside gene matches: 6. CDR3 loop: CASSHPGTSGENEQFF. The DNA of the CDR3 is TGTGCCAGCAGCCATCCCGGGACTAGCGGGGAGAATGAGCAGTTCTTC.

This clonotype has just a few counts. This chain connects TRBV18 to TRBJ2-7; 14 bases are a match to TRBD2. CDR1 is KGHSH and CDR2 is LQKENI in the germline V gene. Trimming took 3 bases from V and 3 from J; bases not matched to a gene: 4. The CDR3 extends over 16 amino acids. CDR3 DNA: TGTGCCAGCTCACCTAAGACTAGCGGGAGGGGCTACGAGCAGTACTTC. Its protein product is CASSPKTSGRGYEQYF.

The chain has TRBV14 and TRBJ1-5; the D gene is possibly TRBD1 (6 bases). The CDR3 contains 13 residues. Germline V CDR1 and CDR2: SGHDN, FVKESK. V lost 0 bases and J 11 bases, leaving 11 bases between the germline ends. This chain's CDR3 is CASSQDAGASQHF. The CDR3 nucleotides read TGTGCCAGCAGCCAAGATGCAGGGGCTTCCCAGCATTTT.

In this sample, this clonotype turned up many times. The chain uses TRBV20-1 and TRBJ2-7; D unresolved. Germline-derived CDR1 and CDR2 are DFQATT and SNEGSKA (reference sequence). V was cut by 0 bases and J by 3 bases, with 9 bases left in between. The CDR3 is 13 amino acids. The CDR3 DNA is TGCAGTGCTAGAGACGGCAGCCTCTACGAGCAGTACTTC. Translation: CSARDGSLYEQYF.